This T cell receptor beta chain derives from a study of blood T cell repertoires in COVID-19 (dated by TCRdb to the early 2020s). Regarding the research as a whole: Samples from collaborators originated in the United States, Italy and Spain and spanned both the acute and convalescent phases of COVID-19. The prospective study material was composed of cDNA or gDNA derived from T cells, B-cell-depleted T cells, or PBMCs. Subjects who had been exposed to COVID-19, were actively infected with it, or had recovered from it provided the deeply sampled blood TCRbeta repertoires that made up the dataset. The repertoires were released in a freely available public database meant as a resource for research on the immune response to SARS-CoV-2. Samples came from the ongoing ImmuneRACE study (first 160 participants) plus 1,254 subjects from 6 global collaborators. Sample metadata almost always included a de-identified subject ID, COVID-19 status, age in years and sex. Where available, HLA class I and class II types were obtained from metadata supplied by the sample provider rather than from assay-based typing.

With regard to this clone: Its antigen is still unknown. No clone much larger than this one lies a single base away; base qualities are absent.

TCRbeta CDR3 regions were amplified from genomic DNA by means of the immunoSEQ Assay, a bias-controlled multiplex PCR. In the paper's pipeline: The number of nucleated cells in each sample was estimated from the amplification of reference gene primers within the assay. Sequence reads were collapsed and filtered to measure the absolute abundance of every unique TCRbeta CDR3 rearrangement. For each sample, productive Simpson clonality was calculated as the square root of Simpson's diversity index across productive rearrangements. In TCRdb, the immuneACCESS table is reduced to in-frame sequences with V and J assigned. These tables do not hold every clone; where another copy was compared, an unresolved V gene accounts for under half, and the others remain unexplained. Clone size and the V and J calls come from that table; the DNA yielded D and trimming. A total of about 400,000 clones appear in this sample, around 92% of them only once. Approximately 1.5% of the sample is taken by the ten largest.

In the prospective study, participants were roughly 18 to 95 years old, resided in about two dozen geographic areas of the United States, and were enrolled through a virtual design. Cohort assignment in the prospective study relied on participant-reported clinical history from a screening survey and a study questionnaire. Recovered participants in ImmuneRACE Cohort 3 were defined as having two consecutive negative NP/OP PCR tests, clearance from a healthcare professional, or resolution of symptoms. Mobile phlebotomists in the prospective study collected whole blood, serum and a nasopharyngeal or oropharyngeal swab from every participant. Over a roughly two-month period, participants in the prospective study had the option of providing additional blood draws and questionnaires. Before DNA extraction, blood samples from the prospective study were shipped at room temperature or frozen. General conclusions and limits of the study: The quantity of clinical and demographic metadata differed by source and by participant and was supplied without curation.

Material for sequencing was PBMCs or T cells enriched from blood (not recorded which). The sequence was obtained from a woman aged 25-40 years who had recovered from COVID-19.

The CDR3 sequence is CATSDTLAGVAAEQFF. The DNA sequence is as follows: TGTGCCACCAGTGACACTCTAGCGGGAGTAGCGGCCGAGCAGTTCTTC. The chain was built from TRBV24-1 and TRBJ2-1; 10 junctional bases match TRBD2. From its cysteine to its phenylalanine, the CDR3 spans 16 amino acids. Solely the CDR3 DNA is kept, with 48 bases framed from the first base. As encoded in the germline V gene, CDR1 is KGHDR while CDR2 is SFDVKD. The germline V end is reduced by 4 bases and the J end by 10 bases; junction bases left unmatched: 12.